The subject of this entry is one TCR beta chain. The CDR3 spans 14 residues. V gave up 6 bases and J gave up 5 bases, with 17 bases separating them. CDR1 and CDR2 (germline): MDHEN, SYDVKM. Sequencing was performed with immunoSEQ multiplex PCR; in TCRdb, only in-frame clones are kept and a portion is missing. This table has more than 550,000 clones, 87% appearing once. The data were obtained in a study of shared T cell receptors in the human thymus. The same data also went into a second study, on human thymus T cells.

The sequenced material came from thymocytes. The chain uses TRBV28 and TRBJ2-7, with D possibly matching TRBD2 (6 bases). This clonotype originated in a boy in the first two years of life with a congenital heart defect. In DNA, the CDR3 is TGTGCCAGCAGCCCCCCGCGGAGGGATCACGAGCAGTACTTC. This sequence encodes CASSPPRRDHEQYF.